Here is one TCR beta chain with its context. This receptor's antigen is unknown. No much larger clonotype is one base removed from it; base qualities were not supplied. Libraries came from the immunoSEQ multiplex PCR assay. TCRdb limited this immuneACCESS table to in-frame rearrangements with V and J called. A share of clones is missing; checked studies link under half to unresolved V genes, and the rest is unexplained. The sample records tens of thousands of clones, about 96% of which are singletons. The ten most abundant clones make up about 0.2% of the sample. Looking up the germline V gene (reference sequence) yields CDR1 GTSNPN and CDR2 SVGIG. Relative to germline, V is missing 7 bases and J is missing 4 bases, with 15 bases of the junction outside any gene match. Including the terminal cysteine and phenylalanine, the CDR3 comprises 15 residues. Only the CDR3 DNA stays, 45 bases, in frame from base 1.

This sample stems from a study of technical replicates of blood from four donors (dated by TCRdb to the late 2010s). The sequence derives from a human donor in good health. Recombination connected TRBV30 to TRBJ1-2, with 7 bases matching TRBD1. The sequenced sample was T cells isolated from PBMCs. The CDR3 is CAFKGGSSPFYGYTF. In nucleotide form, the sequence is TGTGCCTTTAAAGGGGGCTCCTCACCTTTCTATGGCTACACCTTC.